This T cell receptor (beta chain) comes out of a study of blood T cell repertoires in COVID-19. Overall study context: Whether acute or convalescent, the COVID-19 samples came from the United States, Italy and Spain. Sample material is recorded as cDNA or gDNA derived from T cells, B-cell-depleted T cells, or PBMCs.

Only in-frame clones appear in the TCRdb table, and some are missing; sequencing was by immunoSEQ multiplex PCR. Found here are 300,000 to 350,000 clones, 80% to 90% of them singletons; the top ten hold 8% to 9%. Symptom resolution, clearance, or two negative PCRs marked donors in Cohort 3 as recovered. V lost 2 bases and J lost 4, with 8 bases in between. The germline CDR1 and CDR2 sequences are LNHDA and SQIVND (reference sequence). The CDR3 has 13 residues. The source of this sequence is a woman younger than 35 who had recovered from COVID-19. The chain has TRBV19 and TRBJ1-2; D perhaps matches TRBD1 (5 bases). Sequencing input: PBMCs or T cells enriched from blood (not recorded which). CDR3 protein: CASSIQGLYGYTF. The CDR3 nucleotides read TGTGCCAGTAGTATACAGGGTCTCTATGGCTACACCTTC.